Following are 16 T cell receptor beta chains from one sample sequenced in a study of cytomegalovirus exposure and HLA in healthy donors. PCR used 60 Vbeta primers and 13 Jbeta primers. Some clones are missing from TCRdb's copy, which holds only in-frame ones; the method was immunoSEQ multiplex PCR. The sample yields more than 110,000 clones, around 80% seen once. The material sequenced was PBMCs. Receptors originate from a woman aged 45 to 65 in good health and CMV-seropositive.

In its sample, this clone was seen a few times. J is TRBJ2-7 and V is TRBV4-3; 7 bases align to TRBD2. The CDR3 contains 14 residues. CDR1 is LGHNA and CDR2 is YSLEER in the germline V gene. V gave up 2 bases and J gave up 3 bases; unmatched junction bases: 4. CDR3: CASSQRIAGYEQYF. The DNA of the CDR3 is TGCGCCAGCAGCCAACGAATAGCGGGCTACGAGCAGTACTTC.

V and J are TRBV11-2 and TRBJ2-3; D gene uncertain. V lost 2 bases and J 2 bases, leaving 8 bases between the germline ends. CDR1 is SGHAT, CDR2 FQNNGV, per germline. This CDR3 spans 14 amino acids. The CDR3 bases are TGTGCCAGCAGCTTATGGCAAATCACAGATACGCAGTATTTT. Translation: CASSLWQITDTQYF. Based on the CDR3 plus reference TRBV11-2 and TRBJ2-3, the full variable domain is EAGVAQSPRYKIIEKRQSVAFWCNPISGHATLYWYQQILGQGPKLLIQFQNNGVVDDSQLPKDRFSAERLKGVDSTLKIQPAKLEDSAVYLCASSLWQITDTQYFGPGTRLTVL.

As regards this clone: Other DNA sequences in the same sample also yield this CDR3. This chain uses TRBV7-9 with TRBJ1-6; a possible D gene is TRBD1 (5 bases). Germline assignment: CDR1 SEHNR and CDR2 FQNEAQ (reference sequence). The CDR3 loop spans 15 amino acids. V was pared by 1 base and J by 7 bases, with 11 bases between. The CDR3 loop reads CASSLVPGGNSPLHF. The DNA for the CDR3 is TGTGCCAGCAGCTTAGTTCCGGGGGGAAATTCACCCCTCCACTTT.

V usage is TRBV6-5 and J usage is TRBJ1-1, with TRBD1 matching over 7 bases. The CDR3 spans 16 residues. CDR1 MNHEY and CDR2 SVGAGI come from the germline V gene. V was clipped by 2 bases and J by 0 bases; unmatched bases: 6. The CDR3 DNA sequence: TGTGCCAGCAGTTACATGACAGGGCCCCTGAACACTGAAGCTTTCTTT. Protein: CASSYMTGPLNTEAFF.

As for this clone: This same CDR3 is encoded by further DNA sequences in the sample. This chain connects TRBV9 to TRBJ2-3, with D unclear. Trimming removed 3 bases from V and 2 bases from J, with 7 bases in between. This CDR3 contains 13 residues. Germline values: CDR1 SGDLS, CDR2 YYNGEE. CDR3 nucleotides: TGTGCCAGCAGCGCAGGCCTCACAGATACGCAGTATTTT. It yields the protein CASSAGLTDTQYF. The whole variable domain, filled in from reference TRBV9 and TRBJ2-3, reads DSGVTQTPKHLITATGQRVTLRCSPRSGDLSVYWYQQSLDQGLQFLIQYYNGEERAKGNILERFSAQQFPDLHSELNLSSLELGDSALYFCASSAGLTDTQYFGPGTRLTVL.

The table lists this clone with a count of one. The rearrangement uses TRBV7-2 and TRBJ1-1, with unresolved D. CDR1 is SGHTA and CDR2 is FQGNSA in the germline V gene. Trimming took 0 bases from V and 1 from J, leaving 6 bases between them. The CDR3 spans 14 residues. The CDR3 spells CASSLAGRNTEAFF. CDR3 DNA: TGTGCCAGCAGCTTAGCCGGTCGGAACACTGAAGCTTTCTTT.

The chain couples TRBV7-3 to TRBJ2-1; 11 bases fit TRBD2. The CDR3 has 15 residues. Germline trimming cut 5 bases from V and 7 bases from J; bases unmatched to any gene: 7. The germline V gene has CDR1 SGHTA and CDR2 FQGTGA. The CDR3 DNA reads TGTGCCAGCAGCCTTAGCGGGGGGGCCGTGAATGAGCAGTTCTTC. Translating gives CASSLSGGAVNEQFF.

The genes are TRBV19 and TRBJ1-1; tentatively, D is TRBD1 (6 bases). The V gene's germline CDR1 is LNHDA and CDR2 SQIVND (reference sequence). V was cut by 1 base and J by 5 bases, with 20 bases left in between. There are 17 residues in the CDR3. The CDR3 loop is CASSIGQERRRWTEAFF. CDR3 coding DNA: TGTGCCAGTAGTATAGGACAGGAACGACGCAGGTGGACTGAAGCTTTCTTT.

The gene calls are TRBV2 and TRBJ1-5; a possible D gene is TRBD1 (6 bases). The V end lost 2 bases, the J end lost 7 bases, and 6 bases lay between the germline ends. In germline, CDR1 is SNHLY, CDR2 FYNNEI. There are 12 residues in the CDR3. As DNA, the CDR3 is TGTGCCAGCAGTGAAACAGGGCAGCCCCAGCATTTT. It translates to CASSETGQPQHF.

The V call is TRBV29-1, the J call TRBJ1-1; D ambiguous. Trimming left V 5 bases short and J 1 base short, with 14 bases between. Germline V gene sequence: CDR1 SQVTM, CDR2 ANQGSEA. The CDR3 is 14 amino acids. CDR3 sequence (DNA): TGCAGCGTTCTAACACAGTCAAAGAACACTGAAGCTTTCTTT. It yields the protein CSVLTQSKNTEAFF.

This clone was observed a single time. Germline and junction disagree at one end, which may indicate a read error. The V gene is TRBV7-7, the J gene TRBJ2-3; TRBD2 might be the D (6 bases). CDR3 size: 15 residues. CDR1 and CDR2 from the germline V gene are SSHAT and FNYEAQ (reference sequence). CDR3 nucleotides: TGTGCTAGCACCAGACTAGGCCCCAACACAGATACGCAGTATTTT. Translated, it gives CASTRLGPNTDTQYF.

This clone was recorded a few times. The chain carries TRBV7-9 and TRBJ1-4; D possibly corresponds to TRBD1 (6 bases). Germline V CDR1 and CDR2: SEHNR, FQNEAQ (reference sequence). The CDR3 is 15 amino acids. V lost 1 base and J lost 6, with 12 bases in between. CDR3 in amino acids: CASSLGGQGYEKLFF. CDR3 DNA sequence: TGTGCCAGCAGCTTAGGGGGCCAGGGGTATGAAAAACTGTTTTTT.

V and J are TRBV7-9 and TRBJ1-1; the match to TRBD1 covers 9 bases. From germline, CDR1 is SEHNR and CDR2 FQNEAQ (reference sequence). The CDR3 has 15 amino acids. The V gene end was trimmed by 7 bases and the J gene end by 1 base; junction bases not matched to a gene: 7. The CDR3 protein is CASTDLDRGNTEAFF. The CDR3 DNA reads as TGTGCCAGCACGGACCTGGACAGGGGGAACACTGAAGCTTTCTTT.

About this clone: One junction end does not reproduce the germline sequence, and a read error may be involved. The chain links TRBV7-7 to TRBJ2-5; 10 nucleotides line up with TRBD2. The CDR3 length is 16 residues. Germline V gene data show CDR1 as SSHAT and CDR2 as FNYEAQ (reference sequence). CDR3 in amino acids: CASSLAEAGGLETQYF. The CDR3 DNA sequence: TGTGCTAGCAGCTTAGCGGAAGCGGGGGGGCTGGAGACCCAGTACTTC.

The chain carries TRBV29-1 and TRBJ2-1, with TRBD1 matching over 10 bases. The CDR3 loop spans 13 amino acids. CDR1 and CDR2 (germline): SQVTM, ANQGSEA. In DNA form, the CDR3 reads TGCAGTCTTGACAGGGGGCTCTACAATGAGCAGTTCTTC. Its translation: CSLDRGLYNEQFF.

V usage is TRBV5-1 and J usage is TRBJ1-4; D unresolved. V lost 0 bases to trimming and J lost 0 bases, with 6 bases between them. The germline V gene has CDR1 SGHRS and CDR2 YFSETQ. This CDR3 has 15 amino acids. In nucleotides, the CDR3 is TGCGCCAGCAGCTTGGTTGGCTCAACTAATGAAAAACTGTTTTTT. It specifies CASSLVGSTNEKLFF. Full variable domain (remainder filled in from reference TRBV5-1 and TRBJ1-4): KAGVTQTPRYLIKTRGQQVTLSCSPISGHRSVSWYQQTPGQGLQFLFEYFSETQRNKGNFPGRFSGRQFSNSRSEMNVSTLELGDSALYLCASSLVGSTNEKLFFGSGTQLSVL.